This T cell receptor (beta chain) was sequenced in a study of lymphopenia after photon versus proton radiotherapy (dated by TCRdb to the late 2010s). Regarding the study in general: In patients with gastrointestinal tumors who developed high-grade lymphopenia, the study compared the immunological effects of photon radiation therapy with those of proton radiation therapy. The cohort included approximately 22 patients with gastrointestinal tumors who developed lymphopenia after receiving either photon or proton therapy. The goal of the study was to characterize the differences between the two radiation modalities in how they affect the immune system. Findings and caveats that apply to the study as a whole: Proton-treated patients stayed relatively stable during treatment, while photon-treated patients lost naive T cells and TCR diversity and gained effector/memory populations. The survival association was examined only in patients who died, and the authors described better survival with proton therapy as a possibility, not as a demonstrated result. Across the cohort, among patients who died, a greater drop in TCR diversity after the nadir was inversely correlated with overall survival time. After the lymphocyte count nadir, oligoclonal expansion, especially of CD8+ Temra cells, was observed in photon-treated repertoires, and the drop in diversity was driven by this expansion.

The protocol used for the library was the immunoSEQ multiplex PCR assay. T cell repertoires were profiled by deep sequencing of rearranged TCR beta loci, alongside multiparametric flow cytometry. As stored in TCRdb, this immuneACCESS dataset retains in-frame rearrangements with V and J assigned. A fraction of the clones does not appear; measured against another copy, unresolved V genes explain less than half of the discrepancy, and the remainder lacks a known reason. Across this sample there are about 16,000 clones, with more than 85% seen only once. Of the sample, under 65% falls within the top ten clones. CDR1 and CDR2, looked up from the germline V gene, are KGHSH and LQKENI. V trim: 6 bases; J trim: 2 bases; unmatched bases: 7. There are 14 amino acids in the CDR3, from cysteine to phenylalanine inclusive. Solely the CDR3 DNA is kept, with 42 bases framed from the first base. Concerning this clone: Its antigen is not yet known. Per-nucleotide qualities are absent, and no much larger clonotype sits a single base away.

The sequence came from a woman aged 60-75 years with cholangiocarcinoma. Some clones in this sample may be carry-over from other donors' samples. The sample in question was peripheral blood, obtained from a patient treated with proton-based radiotherapy. The receptor chain draws on TRBV18 and TRBJ2-7, and 7 junctional nucleotides match TRBD1. CDR3 loop: CASSPWTGPYEQYF. Read as DNA, the sequence is TGTGCCAGCTCCCCCTGGACAGGACCCTACGAGCAGTACTTC.